The 16 T cell receptor beta chains below come from one sample, sequenced in a study of blood T cell repertoires in COVID-19. Some clones are missing from TCRdb's copy, which holds only in-frame ones; the method was immunoSEQ multiplex PCR. The repertoire holds roughly 230,000 clones, with nearly 90% as singletons. The sample taken for sequencing was peripheral blood. The receptor set was obtained from a woman aged 40 to 55 who had recovered from COVID-19.

V gene TRBV25-1 combines with J gene TRBJ2-1, with D tentatively TRBD1 (6 bases). This CDR3 has 14 amino acids. Germline CDR1 and CDR2: MGHDK and SYGVNS. The V and J ends lost 5 bases and 13 bases respectively, with 21 bases between them. The chain's CDR3 is CASSPLGVQGRQFF. The CDR3 coding sequence is TGTGCCAGCAGTCCATTGGGGGTACAGGGAAGACAGTTCTTC.

The chain links TRBV19 to TRBJ1-5, with D uncertain. The germline V gene has CDR1 LNHDA and CDR2 SQIVND (reference sequence). V shed 8 bases and J shed 6 bases, with 11 bases lying between them. The CDR3 runs to 12 residues. The CDR3 reads CASRVPSQPQHF. CDR3 bases: TGTGCCAGTCGGGTCCCTAGTCAGCCCCAGCATTTT. The full variable domain, in which reference TRBV19 and TRBJ1-5 provide the parts outside the CDR3, is DGGITQSPKYLFRKEGQNVTLSCEQNLNHDAMYWYRQDPGQGLRLIYYSQIVNDFQKGDIAEGYSVSREKKESFPLTVTSAQKNPTAFYLCASRVPSQPQHFGDGTRLSIL.

The rearrangement joins TRBV9 to TRBJ2-1; tentative D call: TRBD2 (5 bases). Germline-derived CDR1 and CDR2 are SGDLS and YYNGEE. V lost 4 bases and J 3 bases, leaving 17 bases between the germline ends. The CDR3 is 16 residues long. DNA of the CDR3: TGTGCCAGCAGCCCCCGACCCCTAGCTCACTACAATGAGCAGTTCTTC. It is translated as CASSPRPLAHYNEQFF.

This chain uses TRBV9 with TRBJ2-1; no clear D. CDR3 length: 11 amino acids. Germline CDR1 is SGDLS and CDR2 is YYNGEE. V lost 3 bases and J lost 5, with 3 bases in between. The CDR3 region is CASSEHNEQFF. For the CDR3, the DNA is TGTGCCAGCAGCGAGCACAATGAGCAGTTCTTC.

This chain connects TRBV10-1 to TRBJ2-7, with D tentatively TRBD2 (7 bases). Trimming stripped 0 bases from V and 1 base from J, with 16 bases between. The CDR3 length is 17 residues. The germline V gene encodes CDR1 WNHNN and CDR2 SYGVQD (reference sequence). The chain's CDR3 is CASSESHPEGGSYEQYF. CDR3 sequence (DNA): TGCGCCAGCAGTGAGTCCCACCCGGAGGGGGGGTCCTACGAGCAGTACTTC.

The V call is TRBV6-5, the J call TRBJ2-5; 7 positions match TRBD2. CDR1 and CDR2 from the germline V gene are MNHEY and SVGAGI. The CDR3 extends over 13 amino acids. J was trimmed by 5 bases and V by 5 bases; bases with no gene match: 5. The CDR3 reads CASSSGNGETQYF. The CDR3, as DNA: TGTGCCAGCAGTAGCGGGAATGGGGAGACCCAGTACTTC.

The chain is built from TRBV11-1 and TRBJ2-7; D gene uncertain. The CDR3 runs to 15 residues. Per the germline V gene, CDR1 is SGHAT and CDR2 is FQDESV (reference sequence). V lost 1 base and J lost 1, with 11 bases in between. This chain's CDR3 is CASSLVTENSYEQYF. CDR3 sequence (DNA): TGTGCCAGCAGCTTAGTGACTGAAAATTCCTACGAGCAGTACTTC.

The chain combines TRBV9 with TRBJ1-5; D remains ambiguous. Between the trimmed V and J ends, which lost 0 bases and 0 bases, there was a span of 4 bases. Germline V gene lookup returns CDR1 SGDLS and CDR2 YYNGEE. The CDR3 loop spans 14 amino acids. CDR3 bases: TGTGCCAGCAGCGTAGGAGATAGCAATCAGCCCCAGCATTTT. Translated: CASSVGDSNQPQHF.

This sequence joins TRBV6-5 and TRBJ1-2; 9 nucleotides match TRBD1. CDR1 and CDR2 (germline): MNHEY, SVGAGI. The CDR3 sequence is 15 residues long. The V segment lost 2 bases and the J segment 7 bases; nucleotides outside the gene matches: 8. The CDR3 coding sequence is TGTGCCAGCAGTTACCCACCGGACAGGGGAGGTGGCTACACCTTC. It encodes CASSYPPDRGGGYTF.

The chain carries TRBV5-8 and TRBJ2-1; 8 positions agree with TRBD1. The CDR3 contains 13 residues. V lost 5 bases and J lost 8; bases outside the gene matches: 6. Germline assignment: CDR1 SGHTS and CDR2 YDEGEE. The CDR3 DNA follows: TGTGCCAGCAGTGAGGACAGGGCGGATGAGCAGTTCTTC. Translation gives CASSEDRADEQFF. The full variable domain, completed using reference TRBV5-8 and TRBJ2-1, is EAGVTQSPTHLIKTRGQQATLRCSPISGHTSVYWYQQALGLGLQFLLWYDEGEERNRGNFPPRFSGRQFPNYSSELNVNALELEDSALYLCASSEDRADEQFFGPGTRLTVL.

The rearrangement uses TRBV9 and TRBJ2-2; 8 positions agree with TRBD2. The CDR3 is made up of 16 amino acids. V lost 1 base to trimming and J lost 3 bases; unmatched junction nucleotides: 5. Germline values: CDR1 SGDLS, CDR2 YYNGEE. The CDR3 DNA is TGTGCCAGCAGCGTAAGCGGGGGCCCGTACACCGGGGAGCTGTTTTTT. Translated, it gives CASSVSGGPYTGELFF. Combining the CDR3 with reference TRBV9 and TRBJ2-2 gives the whole variable domain DSGVTQTPKHLITATGQRVTLRCSPRSGDLSVYWYQQSLDQGLQFLIQYYNGEERAKGNILERFSAQQFPDLHSELNLSSLELGDSALYFCASSVSGGPYTGELFFGEGSRLTVL.

The sample holds a few counts of this clone. The chain joins TRBV2 to TRBJ2-5, with 11 bases matching TRBD2. Trimming at V came to 6 bases and at J to 3 bases, leaving 9 bases not matched to a gene. CDR3 length: 16 residues. Germline CDR1 SNHLY, CDR2 FYNNEI. The CDR3 loop reads CASRAIGTSGKETQYF. CDR3 sequence (DNA): TGTGCCAGCAGGGCTATCGGGACTAGCGGAAAAGAGACCCAGTACTTC.

This chain joins TRBV2 and TRBJ2-5; maybe TRBD1 (6 bases). The CDR3 covers 13 residues. Trimming took off 1 base at V and 7 bases at J, with 10 bases between the two ends. Germline V gives CDR1 SNHLY, CDR2 FYNNEI. CDR3 residues: CASSEDRVGTQYF. The CDR3 nucleotides read TGTGCCAGCAGTGAAGACAGGGTGGGGACCCAGTACTTC.

This clone appeared once. The gene calls are TRBV7-2 and TRBJ1-2; D not resolved. Trimming removed 1 base from V and 0 bases from J, with 9 bases in between. CDR1 is SGHTA, CDR2 FQGNSA, per germline. The CDR3 is 15 amino acids. CDR3 nucleotide sequence: TGTGCCAGCAGCTTAGGACACCCACCTAACTATGGCTACACCTTC. This encodes CASSLGHPPNYGYTF.

The CDR3 sequence is CASSDTGNTIYF. In DNA form, the CDR3 reads TGTGCCAGCAGCGACACCGGAAACACCATATATTTT. J is TRBJ1-3 and V is TRBV9; D is ambiguous. V was cut by 3 bases and J by 4 bases, with 5 bases left in between. The CDR3 totals 12 residues. The germline gives CDR1 SGDLS, CDR2 YYNGEE. The whole variable domain, filled in from reference TRBV9 and TRBJ1-3, reads DSGVTQTPKHLITATGQRVTLRCSPRSGDLSVYWYQQSLDQGLQFLIQYYNGEERAKGNILERFSAQQFPDLHSELNLSSLELGDSALYFCASSDTGNTIYFGEGSWLTVV.

The rearrangement links TRBV4-1 to TRBJ2-7; D call uncertain. The V end was cut by 0 bases, the J end by 1 base, with 7 bases between. This CDR3 has 14 residues. CDR1 and CDR2 from the germline V gene are MGHRA and YSYEKL. CDR3: CASSQEASSYEQYF. The CDR3 DNA sequence: TGCGCCAGCAGCCAAGAGGCAAGTTCCTACGAGCAGTACTTC.